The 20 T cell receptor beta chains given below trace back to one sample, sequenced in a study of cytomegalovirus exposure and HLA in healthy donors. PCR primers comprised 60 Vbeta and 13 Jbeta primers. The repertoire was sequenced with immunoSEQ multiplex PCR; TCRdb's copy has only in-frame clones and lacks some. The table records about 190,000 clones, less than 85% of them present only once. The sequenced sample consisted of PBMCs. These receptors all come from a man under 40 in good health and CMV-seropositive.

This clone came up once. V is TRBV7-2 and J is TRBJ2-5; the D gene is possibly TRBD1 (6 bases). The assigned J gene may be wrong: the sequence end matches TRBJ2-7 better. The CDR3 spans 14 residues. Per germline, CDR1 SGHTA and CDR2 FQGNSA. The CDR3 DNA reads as TGTGCCAGCAGCCCCCTTTGGGACAAACGCGAGCAGTACTTC. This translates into CASSPLWDKREQYF.

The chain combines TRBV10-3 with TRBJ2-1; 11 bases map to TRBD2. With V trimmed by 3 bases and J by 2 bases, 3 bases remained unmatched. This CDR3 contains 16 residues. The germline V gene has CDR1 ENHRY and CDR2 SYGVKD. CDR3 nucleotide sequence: TGTGCCATCAGTGACCGTAGCGGGGGGGCCTACAATGAGCAGTTCTTC. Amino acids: CAISDRSGGAYNEQFF.

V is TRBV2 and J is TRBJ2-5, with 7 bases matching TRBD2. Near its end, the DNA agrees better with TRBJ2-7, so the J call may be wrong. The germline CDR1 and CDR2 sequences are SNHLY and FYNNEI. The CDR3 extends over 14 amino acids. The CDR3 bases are TGTGCCAGCAGCCTAAAAGGGGAGGGCTACGAGCAGTACTTC. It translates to CASSLKGEGYEQYF.

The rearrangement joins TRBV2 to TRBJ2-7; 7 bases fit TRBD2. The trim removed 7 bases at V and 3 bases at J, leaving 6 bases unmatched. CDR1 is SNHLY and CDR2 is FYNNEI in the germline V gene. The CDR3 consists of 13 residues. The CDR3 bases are TGTGCCAGCACCGAAGGACTAGACTACGAGCAGTACTTC. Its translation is CASTEGLDYEQYF.

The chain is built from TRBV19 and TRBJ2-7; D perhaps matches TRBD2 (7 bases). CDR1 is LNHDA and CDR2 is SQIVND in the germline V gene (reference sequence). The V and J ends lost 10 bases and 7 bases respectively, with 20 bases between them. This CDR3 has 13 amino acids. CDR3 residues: CATRGGPMAEQYF. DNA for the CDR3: TGTGCCACCCGCGGGGGCCCGATGGCGGAGCAGTACTTC.

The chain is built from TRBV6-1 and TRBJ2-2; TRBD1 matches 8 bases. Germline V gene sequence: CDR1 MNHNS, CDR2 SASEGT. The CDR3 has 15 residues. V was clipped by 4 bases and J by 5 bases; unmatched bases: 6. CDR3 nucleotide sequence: TGTGCCAGCAGTGCCTGGACAGGGAAGACCGGGGAGCTGTTTTTT. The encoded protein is CASSAWTGKTGELFF.

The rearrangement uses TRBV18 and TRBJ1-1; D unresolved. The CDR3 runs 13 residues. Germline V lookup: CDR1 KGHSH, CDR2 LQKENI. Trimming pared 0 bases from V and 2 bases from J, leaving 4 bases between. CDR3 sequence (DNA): TGTGCCAGCTCACCACCGGCCAACACTGAAGCTTTCTTT. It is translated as CASSPPANTEAFF.

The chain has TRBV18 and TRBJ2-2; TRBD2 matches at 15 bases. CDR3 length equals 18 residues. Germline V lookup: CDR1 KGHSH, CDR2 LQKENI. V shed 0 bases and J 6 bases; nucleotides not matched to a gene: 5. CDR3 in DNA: TGTGCCAGCTCACCACCGGGACTAGCGGGAGGAGGTGCCGGGGAGCTGTTTTTT. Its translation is CASSPPGLAGGGAGELFF.

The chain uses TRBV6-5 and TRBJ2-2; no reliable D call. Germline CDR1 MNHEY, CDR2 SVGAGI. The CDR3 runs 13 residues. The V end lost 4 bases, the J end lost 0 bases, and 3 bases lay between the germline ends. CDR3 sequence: CASSSANTGELFF. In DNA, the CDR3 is TGTGCCAGCAGTTCCGCGAACACCGGGGAGCTGTTTTTT.

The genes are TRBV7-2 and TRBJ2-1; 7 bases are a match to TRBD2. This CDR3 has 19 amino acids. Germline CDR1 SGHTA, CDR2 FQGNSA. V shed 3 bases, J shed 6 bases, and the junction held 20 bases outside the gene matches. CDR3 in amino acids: CASSFTSPLGRVRRNEQFF. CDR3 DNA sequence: TGTGCCAGCAGCTTTACAAGCCCTCTGGGGAGGGTGCGACGCAATGAGCAGTTCTTC.

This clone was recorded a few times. This CDR3 reads CASSRSTDTQYF. The CDR3 nucleotides read TGTGCCAGCAGTCGTAGCACAGATACGCAGTATTTT. The rearrangement joins TRBV28 to TRBJ2-3; D gene unclear. Trimming stripped 5 bases from V and 0 bases from J, with 3 bases between. Germline CDR1 MDHEN, CDR2 SYDVKM. The CDR3 sequence is 12 residues long.

The CDR3 DNA is TGTGCCAGCAGCTGGATCTCAGGGGGACCTCAAGAGACCCAGTACTTC. It specifies CASSWISGGPQETQYF. The rearrangement links TRBV5-4 to TRBJ2-5; 7 bases are a match to TRBD1. The CDR3 spans 16 residues. Germline loops: CDR1 SGHNT, CDR2 YYREEE (reference sequence). Losses at the gene ends were 3 bases for V and 2 bases for J; bases not matched to a gene: 10.

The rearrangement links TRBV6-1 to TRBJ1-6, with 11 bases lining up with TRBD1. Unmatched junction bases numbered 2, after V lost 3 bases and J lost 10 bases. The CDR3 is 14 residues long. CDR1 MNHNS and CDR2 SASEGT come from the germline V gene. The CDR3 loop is CASSDRDRGSPLHF. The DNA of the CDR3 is TGTGCCAGCAGTGATCGGGACAGGGGGTCACCCCTCCACTTT.

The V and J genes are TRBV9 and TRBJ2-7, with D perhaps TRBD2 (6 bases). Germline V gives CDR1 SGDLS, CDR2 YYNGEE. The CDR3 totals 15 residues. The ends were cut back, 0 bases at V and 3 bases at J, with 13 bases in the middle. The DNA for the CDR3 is TGTGCCAGCAGCGTAGCGGCTAGCGATTACTACGAGCAGTACTTC. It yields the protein CASSVAASDYYEQYF.

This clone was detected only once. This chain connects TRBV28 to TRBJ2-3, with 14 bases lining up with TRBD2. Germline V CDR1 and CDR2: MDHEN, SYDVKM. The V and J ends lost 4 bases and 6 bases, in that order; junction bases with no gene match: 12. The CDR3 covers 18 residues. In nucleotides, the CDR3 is TGTGCCAGCAGTTCACCCGAGACTAGCGGGAGGGCTTTGGATACGCAGTATTTT. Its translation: CASSSPETSGRALDTQYF.

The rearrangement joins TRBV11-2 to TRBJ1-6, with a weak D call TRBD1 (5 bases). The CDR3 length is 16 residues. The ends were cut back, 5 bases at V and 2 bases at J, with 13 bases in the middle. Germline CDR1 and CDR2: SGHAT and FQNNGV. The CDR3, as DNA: TGTGCCAGCAGCGGCGGGGGGGTACCCTATAATTCACCCCTCCACTTT. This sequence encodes CASSGGGVPYNSPLHF.

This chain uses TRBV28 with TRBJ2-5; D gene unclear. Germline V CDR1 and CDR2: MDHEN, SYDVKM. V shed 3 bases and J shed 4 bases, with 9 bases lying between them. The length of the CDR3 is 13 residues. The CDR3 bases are TGTGCCAGCAGTTTTAACTTCCTAGAGACCCAGTACTTC. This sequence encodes CASSFNFLETQYF. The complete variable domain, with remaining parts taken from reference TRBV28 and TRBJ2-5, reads DVKVTQSSRYLVKRTGEKVFLECVQDMDHENMFWYRQDPGLGLRLIYFSYDVKMKEKGDIPEGYSVSREKKERFSLILESASTNQTSMYLCASSFNFLETQYFGPGTRLLVL.

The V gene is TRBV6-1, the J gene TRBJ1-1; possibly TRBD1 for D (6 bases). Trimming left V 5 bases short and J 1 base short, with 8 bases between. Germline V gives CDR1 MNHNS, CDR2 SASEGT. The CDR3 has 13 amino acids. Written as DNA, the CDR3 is TGTGCCAGCAGTAAGGACAGGAACACTGAAGCTTTCTTT. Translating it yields CASSKDRNTEAFF.

The CDR3 sequence is CASSLRSGGGGYGYTF. The DNA for the CDR3 is TGTGCCAGCAGCTTAAGATCCGGGGGTGGCGGCTATGGCTACACCTTC. V usage is TRBV7-8 and J usage is TRBJ1-2; perhaps TRBD1 as D (5 bases). CDR1 and CDR2 from the germline V gene are SGHVS and FQNEAQ. The CDR3 sequence is 16 residues long. V shed 2 bases and J shed 4 bases, with 17 bases lying between them.

The CDR3 coding sequence is TGCGCCAGCAGTTACGGGACAGCCTCTAACAATGAGCAGTTCTTC. The encoded protein is CASSYGTASNNEQFF. V and J are TRBV23-1 and TRBJ2-1; TRBD1 aligns across 7 bases. TRBV23-1 is known as an ORF, though its function is uncertain. This CDR3 comprises 15 residues. The junction had 9 bases not matched to a gene; V was cut back by 5 bases and J by 5 bases.